These T cell receptor beta chains were read from a single sample in a study of blood T cell repertoires in COVID-19. Sequencing was performed with immunoSEQ multiplex PCR; in TCRdb, only in-frame clones are kept and a portion is missing. Of about 480,000 clones in the sample, less than 90% were seen once. The sequenced material came from PBMCs or T cells enriched from blood (not recorded which). The receptors stem from a woman aged 60-75 years who had recovered from COVID-19. Both conserved end residues are part of each CDR3. A D gene is named only where the DNA matches it firmly. The size of a clone is reported for some rows only, either as once, few or many, or as a class for expanded clones.

v_call: TRBV10-3; d_call: .; clone_size: .; j_call: TRBJ2-6; cdr3_aa: CAISAGTRTSGANVLTF; cdr3_nt: TGTGCCATCAGTGCTGGGACACGGACCTCTGGGGCCAACGTCCTGACTTTC
v_call: TRBV3-1/TRBV3-2; d_call: TRBD1; clone_size: .; j_call: TRBJ1-6; cdr3_aa: CASSPHRDRESPLHF; cdr3_nt: TGTGCCAGCAGCCCCCACCGGGACAGGGAATCACCCCTCCACTTT
v_call: TRBV4-1; d_call: .; clone_size: .; j_call: TRBJ1-4; cdr3_aa: CASSQDRRGYFNEKLFF; cdr3_nt: TGCGCCAGCAGCCAAGATCGAAGGGGGTATTTTAATGAAAAACTGTTTTTT
v_call: TRBV12-2; d_call: .; clone_size: .; j_call: TRBJ2-3; cdr3_aa: CASRLAPGRTDTQYF; cdr3_nt: TGTGCAAGTCGCTTAGCGCCTGGGAGGACAGATACGCAGTATTTT
v_call: TRBV5-1; d_call: .; clone_size: .; j_call: TRBJ2-3; cdr3_aa: CASSPGSGSRTDTQYF; cdr3_nt: TGCGCCAGCAGCCCGGGGTCCGGGTCACGCACAGATACGCAGTATTTT
v_call: TRBV15; d_call: TRBD2; clone_size: .; j_call: TRBJ2-1; cdr3_aa: CATSRVAGAISSYNEQFF; cdr3_nt: TGTGCCACCAGCAGAGTAGCGGGGGCTATCAGCTCCTACAATGAGCAGTTCTTC
v_call: TRBV5-1; d_call: TRBD1; clone_size: medium-sized; j_call: TRBJ2-7; cdr3_aa: CASSPWTGAGEQYF; cdr3_nt: TGCGCCAGCAGCCCCTGGACAGGGGCGGGCGAGCAGTACTTC
v_call: TRBV9; d_call: .; clone_size: .; j_call: TRBJ1-4; cdr3_aa: CASSSTGLNEKLFF; cdr3_nt: TGTGCCAGCAGCTCCACGGGATTAAATGAAAAACTGTTTTTT
v_call: TRBV7-9; d_call: .; clone_size: once; j_call: TRBJ1-5; cdr3_aa: CASSGAGNSNQPQHF; cdr3_nt: TGTGCCAGCAGCGGGGCGGGGAATAGCAATCAGCCCCAGCATTTT
v_call: TRBV6-4; d_call: .; clone_size: .; j_call: TRBJ1-6; cdr3_aa: CASSEQGWNSPLHF; cdr3_nt: TGTGCCAGCAGTGAGCAGGGTTGGAATTCACCCCTCCACTTT
v_call: TRBV24-1; d_call: TRBD1; clone_size: .; j_call: TRBJ1-3; cdr3_aa: CATSDPRQGGNTIYF; cdr3_nt: TGTGCCACCAGTGATCCGCGACAGGGTGGAAACACCATATATTTT
v_call: TRBV19; d_call: TRBD1; clone_size: .; j_call: TRBJ2-2; cdr3_aa: CASSQGQVGSGELFF; cdr3_nt: TGTGCCAGTAGTCAAGGACAGGTTGGGTCCGGGGAGCTGTTTTTT
v_call: TRBV15; d_call: TRBD2; clone_size: .; j_call: TRBJ2-5; cdr3_aa: CATSGGLAVEETQYF; cdr3_nt: TGTGCCACCAGCGGAGGACTAGCGGTAGAAGAGACCCAGTACTTC
v_call: TRBV20-1; d_call: .; clone_size: .; j_call: TRBJ1-3; cdr3_aa: CSASVGGTSGNTIYF; cdr3_nt: TGCAGTGCTAGTGTGGGGGGGACCTCTGGAAACACCATATATTTT
v_call: TRBV7-9; d_call: .; clone_size: .; j_call: TRBJ2-7; cdr3_aa: CASSLYTGVSYEQYF; cdr3_nt: TGTGCCAGCAGCTTATATACGGGGGTTTCCTACGAGCAGTACTTC
v_call: TRBV28; d_call: TRBD1; clone_size: .; j_call: TRBJ1-5; cdr3_aa: CASSLPRQGFGNQPQHF; cdr3_nt: TGTGCCAGCAGCCTACCCCGACAGGGTTTTGGCAATCAGCCCCAGCATTTT
v_call: TRBV23-1; d_call: TRBD1; clone_size: .; j_call: TRBJ2-1; cdr3_aa: CASSQPDRGPAQEPYNEQFF; cdr3_nt: TGCGCCAGCAGTCAGCCTGACAGGGGACCCGCTCAAGAACCCTACAATGAGCAGTTCTTC
v_call: TRBV5-6; d_call: .; clone_size: .; j_call: TRBJ1-6; cdr3_aa: CASSFGEINSPLHF; cdr3_nt: TGTGCCAGCAGCTTTGGGGAGATTAATTCACCCCTCCACTTT
v_call: TRBV24-1; d_call: .; clone_size: many; j_call: TRBJ2-7; cdr3_aa: CATSGQFFSYEQYF; cdr3_nt: TGTGCCACCAGCGGACAGTTTTTCTCCTACGAGCAGTACTTC
v_call: TRBV11-3; d_call: TRBD2; clone_size: .; j_call: TRBJ2-1; cdr3_aa: CASSFRGDNEQFF; cdr3_nt: TGTGCCAGCAGCTTCCGGGGGGACAATGAGCAGTTCTTC
v_call: TRBV28; d_call: .; clone_size: .; j_call: TRBJ1-4; cdr3_aa: CASRSGVGNEKLFF; cdr3_nt: TGTGCCAGCAGATCAGGGGTTGGTAATGAAAAACTGTTTTTT
v_call: TRBV2; d_call: TRBD1; clone_size: .; j_call: TRBJ1-2; cdr3_aa: CASISEGTDLYGYTF; cdr3_nt: TGTGCCAGCATATCGGAGGGGACAGACCTATATGGCTACACCTTC
v_call: TRBV6-4; d_call: .; clone_size: .; j_call: TRBJ1-6; cdr3_aa: CASSDGMGSSPLHF; cdr3_nt: TGTGCCAGCAGTGACGGTATGGGGAGTTCACCCCTCCACTTT
v_call: TRBV3-1/TRBV3-2; d_call: TRBD2; clone_size: .; j_call: TRBJ2-4; cdr3_aa: CASSQDRVGASGVKNIQYF; cdr3_nt: TGTGCCAGCAGCCAAGATCGGGTCGGGGCTAGCGGCGTCAAAAACATTCAGTACTTC
v_call: TRBV6-4; d_call: TRBD1; clone_size: .; j_call: TRBJ1-1; cdr3_aa: CASSPQGTGEGNTEAFF; cdr3_nt: TGTGCCAGCAGTCCACAGGGGACAGGGGAGGGAAACACTGAAGCTTTCTTT
v_call: TRBV29-1; d_call: .; clone_size: .; j_call: TRBJ1-1; cdr3_aa: CSILDRYTEAFF; cdr3_nt: TGCAGCATTTTAGACAGATACACTGAAGCTTTCTTT
v_call: TRBV5-4; d_call: TRBD1; clone_size: once; j_call: TRBJ2-7; cdr3_aa: CASSFSGTGVYEQYF; cdr3_nt: TGTGCCAGCAGTTTTTCCGGGACAGGAGTCTACGAGCAGTACTTC
v_call: TRBV2; d_call: TRBD2; clone_size: .; j_call: TRBJ2-7; cdr3_aa: CASIREGSEQYF; cdr3_nt: TGTGCCAGCATTAGGGAGGGTAGCGAGCAGTACTTC
v_call: TRBV5-4; d_call: .; clone_size: .; j_call: TRBJ1-1; cdr3_aa: CASSVPRSGHMNTEAFF; cdr3_nt: TGTGCCAGCAGCGTACCCCGGAGCGGGCACATGAACACTGAAGCTTTCTTT
v_call: TRBV28; d_call: TRBD2; clone_size: few; j_call: TRBJ2-5; cdr3_aa: CASSLAGETQYF; cdr3_nt: TGTGCCAGCAGTCTAGCGGGGGAGACCCAGTACTTC
v_call: TRBV5-1; d_call: .; clone_size: .; j_call: TRBJ1-5; cdr3_aa: CASSLAGIGQPQHF; cdr3_nt: TGCGCCAGCAGCTTGGCAGGGATCGGTCAGCCCCAGCATTTT
v_call: TRBV19; d_call: .; clone_size: .; j_call: TRBJ1-5; cdr3_aa: CASSMGAGSQPQHF; cdr3_nt: TGTGCCAGTAGTATGGGGGCAGGGTCTCAGCCCCAGCATTTT
v_call: TRBV10-2; d_call: .; clone_size: .; j_call: TRBJ2-5; cdr3_aa: CASRDGGDQGGMEYQETQYF; cdr3_nt: TGCGCCAGCAGAGATGGAGGAGATCAGGGGGGAATGGAGTACCAAGAGACCCAGTACTTC
v_call: TRBV14; d_call: TRBD1; clone_size: .; j_call: TRBJ1-2; cdr3_aa: CASSQGTGLSFYGYTF; cdr3_nt: TGTGCCAGCAGCCAAGGGACAGGGCTCTCATTCTATGGCTACACCTTC
v_call: TRBV4-1; d_call: TRBD1; clone_size: .; j_call: TRBJ2-5; cdr3_aa: CASSQTTGGETQYF; cdr3_nt: TGCGCCAGCAGCCAGACCACAGGGGGTGAGACCCAGTACTTC
v_call: TRBV12-3/TRBV12-4; d_call: TRBD1; clone_size: .; j_call: TRBJ2-7; cdr3_aa: CASSPGTGSEQYF; cdr3_nt: TGTGCCAGCAGTCCCGGGACAGGTTCCGAGCAGTACTTC
v_call: TRBV6-5; d_call: TRBD1; clone_size: once; j_call: TRBJ2-7; cdr3_aa: CASSRTGTAYEQYF; cdr3_nt: TGTGCCAGCAGCCGAACCGGGACAGCCTACGAGCAGTACTTC
v_call: TRBV27; d_call: TRBD1; clone_size: .; j_call: TRBJ2-7; cdr3_aa: CASSSGQYYEQYF; cdr3_nt: TGTGCCAGCAGTTCGGGACAGTACTACGAGCAGTACTTC
v_call: TRBV12-3/TRBV12-4; d_call: .; clone_size: .; j_call: TRBJ2-7; cdr3_aa: CASSGQGSYEQYF; cdr3_nt: TGTGCCAGCAGTGGGCAGGGATCCTACGAGCAGTACTTC
v_call: TRBV12-5; d_call: TRBD1; clone_size: .; j_call: TRBJ1-5; cdr3_aa: CASDQGRGLIGNQPQHF; cdr3_nt: TGTGCTAGTGATCAGGGTAGGGGGCTTATCGGCAATCAGCCCCAGCATTTT
v_call: TRBV7-2; d_call: TRBD1; clone_size: .; j_call: TRBJ1-1; cdr3_aa: CASSFRGRTEAFF; cdr3_nt: TGTGCCAGCAGCTTCAGGGGGAGAACTGAAGCTTTCTTT
v_call: TRBV5-5; d_call: .; clone_size: .; j_call: TRBJ1-4; cdr3_aa: CASSLGPPEGEKLFF; cdr3_nt: TGTGCCAGCAGCTTAGGCCCCCCGGAGGGGGAAAAACTGTTTTTT
v_call: TRBV5-6; d_call: .; clone_size: .; j_call: TRBJ2-7; cdr3_aa: CASSRYTGEQYF; cdr3_nt: TGTGCCAGCAGCCGATATACCGGGGAGCAGTACTTC
v_call: TRBV7-2; d_call: .; clone_size: .; j_call: TRBJ2-1; cdr3_aa: CASSPVAASSYNEQFF; cdr3_nt: TGTGCCAGCAGCCCGGTAGCGGCTAGCTCCTACAATGAGCAGTTCTTC
v_call: TRBV7-8; d_call: .; clone_size: .; j_call: TRBJ1-6; cdr3_aa: CASSLAQAYNSPLHF; cdr3_nt: TGTGCCAGCAGCTTAGCACAGGCCTATAATTCACCCCTCCACTTT
v_call: TRBV5-1; d_call: .; clone_size: .; j_call: TRBJ2-5; cdr3_aa: CASSLIRPGEETQYF; cdr3_nt: TGCGCCAGCAGCTTGATCCGCCCAGGGGAAGAGACCCAGTACTTC
v_call: TRBV5-8; d_call: TRBD1; clone_size: .; j_call: TRBJ2-4; cdr3_aa: CASSLGRGQGPIQYF; cdr3_nt: TGTGCCAGCAGCCTGGGGCGTGGACAGGGGCCCATTCAGTACTTC
v_call: TRBV2; d_call: TRBD1; clone_size: .; j_call: TRBJ1-3; cdr3_aa: CASSDRTGGADTIYF; cdr3_nt: TGTGCCAGCAGTGATAGGACAGGGGGCGCGGACACCATATATTTT